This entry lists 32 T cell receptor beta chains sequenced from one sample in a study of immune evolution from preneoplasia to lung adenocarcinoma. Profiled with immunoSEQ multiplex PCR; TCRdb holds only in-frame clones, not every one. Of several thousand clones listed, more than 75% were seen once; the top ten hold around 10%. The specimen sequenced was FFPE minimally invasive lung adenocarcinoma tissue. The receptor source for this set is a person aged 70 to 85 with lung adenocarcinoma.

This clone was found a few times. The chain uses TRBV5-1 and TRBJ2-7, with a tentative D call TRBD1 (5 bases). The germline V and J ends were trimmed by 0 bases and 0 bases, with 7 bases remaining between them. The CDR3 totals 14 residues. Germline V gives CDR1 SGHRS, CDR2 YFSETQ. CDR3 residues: CASSLVTDSYEQYF. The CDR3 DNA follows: TGCGCCAGCAGCTTGGTGACAGACTCCTACGAGCAGTACTTC. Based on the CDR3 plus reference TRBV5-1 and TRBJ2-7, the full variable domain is KAGVTQTPRYLIKTRGQQVTLSCSPISGHRSVSWYQQTPGQGLQFLFEYFSETQRNKGNFPGRFSGRQFSNSRSEMNVSTLELGDSALYLCASSLVTDSYEQYFGPGTRLTVT.

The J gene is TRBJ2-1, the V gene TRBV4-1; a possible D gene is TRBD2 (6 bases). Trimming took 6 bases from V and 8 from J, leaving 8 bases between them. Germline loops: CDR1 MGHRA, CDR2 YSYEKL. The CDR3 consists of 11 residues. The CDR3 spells CASRGGYEQFF. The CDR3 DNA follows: TGCGCCAGCAGGGGAGGTTATGAGCAGTTCTTC.

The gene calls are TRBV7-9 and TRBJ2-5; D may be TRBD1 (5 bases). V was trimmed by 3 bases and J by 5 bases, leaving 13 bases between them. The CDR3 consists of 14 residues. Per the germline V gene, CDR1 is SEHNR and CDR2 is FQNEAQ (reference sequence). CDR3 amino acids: CASSFSQGRETQYF. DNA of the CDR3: TGTGCCAGCAGCTTCTCCCAGGGCCGGGAGACCCAGTACTTC.

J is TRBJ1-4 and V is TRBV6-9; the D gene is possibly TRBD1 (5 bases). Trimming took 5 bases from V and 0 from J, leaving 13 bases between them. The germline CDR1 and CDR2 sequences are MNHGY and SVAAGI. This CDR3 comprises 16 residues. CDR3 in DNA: TGTGCCAGCAGTCGAGCGACAGATTCAACTAATGAAAAACTGTTTTTT. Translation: CASSRATDSTNEKLFF.

CDR3 sequence (DNA): TGTGCCAGCAGTTTCCTCCGGGGGGCTAGCTATCCCCACAATGAGCAGTTCTTC. Translated, it gives CASSFLRGASYPHNEQFF. This chain joins TRBV28 and TRBJ2-1; perhaps TRBD2 as D (7 bases). The germline V gene encodes CDR1 MDHEN and CDR2 SYDVKM. Trimming took off 3 bases at V and 5 bases at J, with 23 bases between the two ends. CDR3 length: 18 amino acids.

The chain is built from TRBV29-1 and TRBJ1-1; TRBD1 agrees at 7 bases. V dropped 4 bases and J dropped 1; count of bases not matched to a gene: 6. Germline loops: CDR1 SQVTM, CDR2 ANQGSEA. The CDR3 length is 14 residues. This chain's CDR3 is CSVVKGQTNTEAFF. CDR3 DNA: TGCAGCGTTGTAAAGGGACAGACGAACACTGAAGCTTTCTTT.

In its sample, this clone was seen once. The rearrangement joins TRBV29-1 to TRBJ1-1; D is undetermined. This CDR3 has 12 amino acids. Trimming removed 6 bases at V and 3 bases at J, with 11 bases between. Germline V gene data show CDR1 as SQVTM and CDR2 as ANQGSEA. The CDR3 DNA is TGCAGCGTCCGAGCACAGCACACTGAAGCTTTCTTT. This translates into CSVRAQHTEAFF.

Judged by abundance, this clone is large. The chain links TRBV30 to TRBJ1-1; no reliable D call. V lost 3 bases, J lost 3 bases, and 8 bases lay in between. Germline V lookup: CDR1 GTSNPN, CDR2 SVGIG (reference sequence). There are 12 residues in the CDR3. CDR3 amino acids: CAWRWADTEAFF. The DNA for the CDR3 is TGTGCCTGGAGGTGGGCGGACACTGAAGCTTTCTTT.

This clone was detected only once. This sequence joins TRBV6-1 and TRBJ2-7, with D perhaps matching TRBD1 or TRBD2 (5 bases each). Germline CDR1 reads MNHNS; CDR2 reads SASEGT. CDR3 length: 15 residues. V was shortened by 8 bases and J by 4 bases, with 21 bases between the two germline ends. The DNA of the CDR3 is TGTGCCAGCGCCCCGGGGACCACTCGGGGATACGAGCAGTACTTC. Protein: CASAPGTTRGYEQYF.

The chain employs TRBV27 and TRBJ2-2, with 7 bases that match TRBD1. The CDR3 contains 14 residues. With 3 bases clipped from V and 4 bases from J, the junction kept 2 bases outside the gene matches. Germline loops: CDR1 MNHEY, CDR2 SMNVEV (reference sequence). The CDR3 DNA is TGTGCCAGCAGTTTTAACAGGGGCACCGGGGAGCTGTTTTTT. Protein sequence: CASSFNRGTGELFF.

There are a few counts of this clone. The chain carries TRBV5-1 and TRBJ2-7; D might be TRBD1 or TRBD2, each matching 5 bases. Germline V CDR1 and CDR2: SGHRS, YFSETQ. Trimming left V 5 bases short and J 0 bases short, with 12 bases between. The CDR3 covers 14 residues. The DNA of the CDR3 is TGCGCCAGCAGGAGACGGGACGACTCCTACGAGCAGTACTTC. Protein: CASRRRDDSYEQYF.

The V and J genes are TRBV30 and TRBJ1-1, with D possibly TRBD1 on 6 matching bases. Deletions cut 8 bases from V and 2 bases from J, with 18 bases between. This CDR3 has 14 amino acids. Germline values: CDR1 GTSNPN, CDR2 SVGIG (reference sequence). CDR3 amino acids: CARTDSGYNTEAFF. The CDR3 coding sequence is TGTGCCCGGACGGACAGCGGCTATAACACTGAAGCTTTCTTT.

The CDR3 here is CASSLAAGARTDTQYF. CDR3 sequence (DNA): TGTGCCAGCAGTTTAGCTGCAGGCGCCCGCACAGATACGCAGTATTTT. V is TRBV28 and J is TRBJ2-3; D uncertain. Germline loops: CDR1 MDHEN, CDR2 SYDVKM. The CDR3 runs to 16 residues. Between the trimmed V and J ends, which lost 2 bases and 1 base, there was a span of 13 bases.

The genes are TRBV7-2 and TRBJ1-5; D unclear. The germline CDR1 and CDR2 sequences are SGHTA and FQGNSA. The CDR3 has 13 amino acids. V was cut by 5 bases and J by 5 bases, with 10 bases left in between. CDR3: CASSQYGHQPQHF. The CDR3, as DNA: TGTGCCAGCAGCCAATACGGGCATCAGCCCCAGCATTTT.

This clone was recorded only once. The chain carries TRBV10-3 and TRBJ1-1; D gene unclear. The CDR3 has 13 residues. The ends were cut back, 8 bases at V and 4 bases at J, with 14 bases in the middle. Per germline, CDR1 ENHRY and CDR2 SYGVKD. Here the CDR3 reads CAIAPKVGTEAFF. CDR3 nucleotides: TGTGCCATCGCCCCGAAGGTGGGCACTGAAGCTTTCTTT.

The CDR3 DNA sequence: TGCGCCAGCAGCCAAACTCCCGGGACAGGTGGTTTCGCAGATACGCAGTATTTT. Protein: CASSQTPGTGGFADTQYF. The rearrangement uses TRBV4-1 and TRBJ2-3; 8 nucleotides agree with TRBD1. CDR3 length: 18 residues. CDR1 and CDR2 (germline): MGHRA, YSYEKL. Trimming took 2 bases from V and 4 from J; bases not matched to a gene: 14.

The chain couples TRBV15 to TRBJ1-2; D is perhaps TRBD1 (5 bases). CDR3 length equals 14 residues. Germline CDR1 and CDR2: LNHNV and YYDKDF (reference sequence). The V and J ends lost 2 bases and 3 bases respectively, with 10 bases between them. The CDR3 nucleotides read TGTGCCACCAGCAGAAAGTCAGGGTACTATGGCTACACCTTC. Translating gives CATSRKSGYYGYTF.

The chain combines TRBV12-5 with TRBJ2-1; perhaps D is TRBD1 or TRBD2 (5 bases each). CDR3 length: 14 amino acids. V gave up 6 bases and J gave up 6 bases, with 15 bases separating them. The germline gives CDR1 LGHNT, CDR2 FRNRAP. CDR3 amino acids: CASGTWDGVNEQFF. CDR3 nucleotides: TGTGCTAGTGGAACCTGGGACGGCGTCAATGAGCAGTTCTTC.

The CDR3 coding sequence is TGCGCCAGCAGCATGGACAGGGGAGGCGGGGAGCTGTTTTTT. It specifies CASSMDRGGGELFF. This chain joins TRBV5-1 and TRBJ2-2; the match to TRBD1 covers 9 bases. This CDR3 comprises 14 residues. Germline trimming cut 4 bases from V and 7 bases from J; bases unmatched to any gene: 5. Germline CDR1 and CDR2: SGHRS and YFSETQ.

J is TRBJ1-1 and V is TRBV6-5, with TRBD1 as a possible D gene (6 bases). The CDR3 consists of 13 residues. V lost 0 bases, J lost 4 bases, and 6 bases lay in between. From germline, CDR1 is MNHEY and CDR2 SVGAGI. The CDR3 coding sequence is TGTGCCAGCAGTTACTCGGACAGCACTGAAGCTTTCTTT. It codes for CASSYSDSTEAFF.

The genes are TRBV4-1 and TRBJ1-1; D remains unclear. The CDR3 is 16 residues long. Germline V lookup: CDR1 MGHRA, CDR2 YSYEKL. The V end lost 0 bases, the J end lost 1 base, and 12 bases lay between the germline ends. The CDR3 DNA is TGCGCCAGCAGCCAAGATAGGTGGCAGACGAACACTGAAGCTTTCTTT. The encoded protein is CASSQDRWQTNTEAFF.

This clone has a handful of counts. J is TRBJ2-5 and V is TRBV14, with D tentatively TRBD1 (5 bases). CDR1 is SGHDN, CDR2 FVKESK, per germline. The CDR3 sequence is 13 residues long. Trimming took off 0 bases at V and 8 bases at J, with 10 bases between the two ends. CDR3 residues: CASSQDLGDTQYF. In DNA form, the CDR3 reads TGTGCCAGCAGCCAAGATCTAGGGGATACCCAGTACTTC.

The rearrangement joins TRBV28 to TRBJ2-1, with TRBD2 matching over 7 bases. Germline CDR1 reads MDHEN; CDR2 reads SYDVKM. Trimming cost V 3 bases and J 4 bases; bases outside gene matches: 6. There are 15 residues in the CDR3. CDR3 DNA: TGTGCCAGCAGTTTTTGGCGGGAGCGTTACAATGAGCAGTTCTTC. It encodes CASSFWRERYNEQFF.

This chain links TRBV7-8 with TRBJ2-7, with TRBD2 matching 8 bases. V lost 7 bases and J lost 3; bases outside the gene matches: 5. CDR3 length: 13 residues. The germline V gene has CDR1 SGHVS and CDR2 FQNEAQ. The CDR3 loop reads CASNSRGDYEQYF. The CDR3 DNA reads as TGTGCCAGCAACTCGCGGGGGGACTACGAGCAGTACTTC.

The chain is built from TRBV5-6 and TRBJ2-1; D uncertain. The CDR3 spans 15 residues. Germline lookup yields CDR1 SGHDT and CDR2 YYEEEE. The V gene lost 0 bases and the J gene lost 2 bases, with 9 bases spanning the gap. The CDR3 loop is CASSLVGIAYNEQFF. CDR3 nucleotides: TGTGCCAGCAGCTTGGTGGGGATCGCCTACAATGAGCAGTTCTTC.

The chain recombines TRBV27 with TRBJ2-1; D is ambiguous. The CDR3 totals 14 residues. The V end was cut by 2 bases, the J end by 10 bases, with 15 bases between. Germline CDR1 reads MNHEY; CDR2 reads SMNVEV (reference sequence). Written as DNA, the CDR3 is TGTGCCAGCAGTTTAACGGAATTTTCCGGAGAGCAGTTCTTC. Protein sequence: CASSLTEFSGEQFF.

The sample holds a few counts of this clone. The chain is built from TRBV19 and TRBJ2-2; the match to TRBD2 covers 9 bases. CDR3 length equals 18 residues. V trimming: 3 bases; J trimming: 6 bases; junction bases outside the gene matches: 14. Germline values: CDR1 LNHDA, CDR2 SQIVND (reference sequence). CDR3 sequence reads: CASSIRASGTTLAGELFF. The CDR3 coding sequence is TGTGCCAGTAGTATTAGGGCTAGCGGGACCACCTTGGCCGGGGAGCTGTTTTTT. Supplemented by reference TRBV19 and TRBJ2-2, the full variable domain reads DGGITQSPKYLFRKEGQNVTLSCEQNLNHDAMYWYRQDPGQGLRLIYYSQIVNDFQKGDIAEGYSVSREKKESFPLTVTSAQKNPTAFYLCASSIRASGTTLAGELFFGEGSRLTVL.

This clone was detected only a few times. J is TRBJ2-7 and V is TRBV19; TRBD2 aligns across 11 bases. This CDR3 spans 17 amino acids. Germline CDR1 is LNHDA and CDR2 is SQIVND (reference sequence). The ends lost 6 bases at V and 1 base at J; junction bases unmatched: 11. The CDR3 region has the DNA TGTGCCAGTAGCCTCACGGGACTAGCGGACACTTCCTACGAGCAGTACTTC. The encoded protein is CASSLTGLADTSYEQYF.

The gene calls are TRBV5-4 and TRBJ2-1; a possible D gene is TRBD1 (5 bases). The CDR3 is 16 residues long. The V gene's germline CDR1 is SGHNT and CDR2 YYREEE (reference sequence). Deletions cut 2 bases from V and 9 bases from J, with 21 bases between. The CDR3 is CASSLPQGSGGIEQFF. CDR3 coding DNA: TGTGCCAGCAGCTTACCCCAGGGTAGTGGTGGAATTGAGCAGTTCTTC.

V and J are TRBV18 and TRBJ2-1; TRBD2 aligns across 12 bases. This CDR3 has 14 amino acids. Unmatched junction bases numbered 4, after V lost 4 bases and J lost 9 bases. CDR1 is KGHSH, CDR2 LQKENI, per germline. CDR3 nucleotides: TGTGCCAGCTCACTTGCTAGCGGGAGGGGTGAGCAGTTCTTC. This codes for CASSLASGRGEQFF.

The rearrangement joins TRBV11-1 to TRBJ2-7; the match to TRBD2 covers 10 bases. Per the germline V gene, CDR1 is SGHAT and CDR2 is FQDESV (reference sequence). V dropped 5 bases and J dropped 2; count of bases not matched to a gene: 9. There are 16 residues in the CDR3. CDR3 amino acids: CASSLKKLAGTYEQYF. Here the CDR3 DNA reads TGTGCCAGCAGCCTCAAGAAACTAGCGGGAACCTACGAGCAGTACTTC.

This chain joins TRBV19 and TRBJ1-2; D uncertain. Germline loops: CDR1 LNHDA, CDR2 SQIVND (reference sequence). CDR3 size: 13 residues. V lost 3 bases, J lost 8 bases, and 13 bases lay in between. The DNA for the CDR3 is TGTGCCAGTAGTATCTACGGCTTGGGAGGCTACACCTTC. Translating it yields CASSIYGLGGYTF.